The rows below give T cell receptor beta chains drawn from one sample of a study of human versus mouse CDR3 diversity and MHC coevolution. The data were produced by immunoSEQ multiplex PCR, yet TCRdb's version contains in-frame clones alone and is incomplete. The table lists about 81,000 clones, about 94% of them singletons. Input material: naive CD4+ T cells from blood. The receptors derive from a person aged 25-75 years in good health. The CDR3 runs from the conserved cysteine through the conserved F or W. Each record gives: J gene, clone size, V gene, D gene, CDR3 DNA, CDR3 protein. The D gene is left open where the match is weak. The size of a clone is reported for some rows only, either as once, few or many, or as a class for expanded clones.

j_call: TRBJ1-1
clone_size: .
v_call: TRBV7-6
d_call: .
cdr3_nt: TGTGCCAGCAGCCGACAGGAGAACACTGAAGCTTTCTTT
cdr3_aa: CASSRQENTEAFF

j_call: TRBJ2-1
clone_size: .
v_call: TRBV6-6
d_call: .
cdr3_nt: TGTGCCAGCAGTAAGGGGCAGGTACCCAATGAGCAGTTCTTC
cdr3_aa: CASSKGQVPNEQFF

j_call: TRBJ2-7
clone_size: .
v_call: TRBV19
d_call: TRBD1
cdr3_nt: TGTGCCAGTTCGATTGGACAGGGGTTCCAAGGCTACGAGCAGTACTTC
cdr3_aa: CASSIGQGFQGYEQYF

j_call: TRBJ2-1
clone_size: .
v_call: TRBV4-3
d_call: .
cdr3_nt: TGCGCCAGCAGCCAAGATGTTCAACTAGCCTACAATGAGCAGTTCTTC
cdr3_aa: CASSQDVQLAYNEQFF

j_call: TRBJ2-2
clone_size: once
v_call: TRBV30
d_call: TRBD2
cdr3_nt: TGTGCCTGGAGTACGACTAGCGGGGCGATGAACACCGGGGAGCTGTTTTTT
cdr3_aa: CAWSTTSGAMNTGELFF

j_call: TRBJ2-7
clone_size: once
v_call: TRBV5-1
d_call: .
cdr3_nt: TGCGCCAGCAGCTTGGCAGGGGCGGACGAGCAGTACTTC
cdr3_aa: CASSLAGADEQYF

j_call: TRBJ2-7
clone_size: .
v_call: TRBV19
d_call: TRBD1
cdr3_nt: TGTGCCAGTAGTATCCCAACAGGGGACGAGCAGTACTTC
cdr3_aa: CASSIPTGDEQYF

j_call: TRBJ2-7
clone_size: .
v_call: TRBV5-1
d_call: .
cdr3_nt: TGCGCCAGCAGTCGCCAGGGCAACGAGCAGTACTTC
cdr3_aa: CASSRQGNEQYF

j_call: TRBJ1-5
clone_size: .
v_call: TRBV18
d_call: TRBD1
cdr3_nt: TGTGCCAGCTCACCCCGGACAGGGGACCAGCCCCAGCATTTT
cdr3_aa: CASSPRTGDQPQHF

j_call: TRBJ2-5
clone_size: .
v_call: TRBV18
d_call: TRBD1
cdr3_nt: TGTGCCAGCTCCCGGGACAGCTCCCGAGAGACCCAGTACTTC
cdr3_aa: CASSRDSSRETQYF

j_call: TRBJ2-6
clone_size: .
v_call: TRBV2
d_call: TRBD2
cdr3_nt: TGTGCCAGCGGGGAGGGAACACCCGGGGCCAACGTCCTGACTTTC
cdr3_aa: CASGEGTPGANVLTF

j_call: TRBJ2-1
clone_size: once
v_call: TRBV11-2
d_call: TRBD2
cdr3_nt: TGTGCCAGCAGCCTGGGCGGGACTAGCGTTGGCGAGCAGTTCTTC
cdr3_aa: CASSLGGTSVGEQFF

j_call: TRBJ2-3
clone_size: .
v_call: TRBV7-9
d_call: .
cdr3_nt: TGTGCCAGCAGCTTAGCGGCGACTCTCCCGGGGACGCAGTATTTT
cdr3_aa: CASSLAATLPGTQYF

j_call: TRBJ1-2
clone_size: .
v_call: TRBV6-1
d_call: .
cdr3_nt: TGTGCCAGCAGTGAAGGATCGGGGGGGCCGGGGTATGGCTACACCTTC
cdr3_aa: CASSEGSGGPGYGYTF

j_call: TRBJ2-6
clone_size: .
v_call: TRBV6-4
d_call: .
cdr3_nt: TGTGCCAGCAAAGCCGGGGTATCTGGGGCCAACGTCCTGACTTTC
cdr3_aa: CASKAGVSGANVLTF

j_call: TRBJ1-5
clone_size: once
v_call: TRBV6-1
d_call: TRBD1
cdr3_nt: TGTGCCAGCCTTTGGGAACAGGGGGTCAATCAGCCCCAGCATTTT
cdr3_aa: CASLWEQGVNQPQHF

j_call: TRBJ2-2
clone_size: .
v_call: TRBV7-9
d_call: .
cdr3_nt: TGTGCCAGCAGGCGTAGTCCCACCGGGGAGCTGTTTTTT
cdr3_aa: CASRRSPTGELFF

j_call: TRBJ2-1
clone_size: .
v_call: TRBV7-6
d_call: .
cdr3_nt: TGTGCCAGCAGCTTAGGTAGGGGTGTTGAGCAGTTCTTC
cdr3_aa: CASSLGRGVEQFF